The entry below gives a single TCR beta chain sequence along with its context. Patients were ruled out by autoimmune disease history or systemic immunosuppression. The sample originates from a study of OX40 agonist ivuxolimab in advanced cancers. About the study: A mean age of roughly 66 years, range about 23 to 80, was recorded, and roughly 80% were male.

The CDR3 totals 15 residues. V lost 3 bases and J lost 0, with 9 bases in between. CDR1 ENHRY and CDR2 SYGVKD come from the germline V gene. Libraries were prepared by immunoSEQ multiplex PCR; TCRdb keeps only in-frame clonotypes and omits some of them. This table holds about 66,000 clones, 80% to 90% found once. The sample was CD4+ or CD8+ T cells sorted from blood, taken in a trial of the OX40 agonist ivuxolimab. V and J are TRBV10-3 and TRBJ1-3; D is ambiguous. This receptor was obtained from an adult with an advanced solid tumor such as melanoma, head and neck, liver or kidney cancer. CDR3 residues: CAISDLVHSGNTIYF. The CDR3, as DNA: TGTGCCATCAGTGACCTGGTACACTCTGGAAACACCATATATTTT.